Sequencing of this T cell receptor beta chain was carried out in a study of blood T cell repertoires in COVID-19. Study members were between about 18 and 95 years old and lived in approximately 25 US regions. Methods used by the authors: Amplification from reference gene primers served as the basis for estimated nucleated cell counts. TCRdb's table, derived via immunoSEQ multiplex PCR, lists solely in-frame clones and lacks some. V and J calls and clone size are given by that table; D and trimming were obtained from the DNA. The data show about 320,000 clones, with about 85% seen just once and 1.5% to 2% held by the top ten. V shed 4 bases and J 6 bases; nucleotides not matched to a gene: 5. The CDR3 has 13 amino acids. Germline V lookup: CDR1 LGHNA, CDR2 YSLEER.

V usage is TRBV4-3 and J usage is TRBJ1-1; TRBD1 aligns across 7 bases. This receptor was taken from a woman in her 30s who had been exposed to COVID-19. Sequenced input: PBMCs or T cells enriched from blood (not recorded which). CDR3: CASSLNQGAEAFF. The CDR3 DNA reads as TGCGCCAGCAGCCTAAATCAGGGGGCTGAAGCTTTCTTT.